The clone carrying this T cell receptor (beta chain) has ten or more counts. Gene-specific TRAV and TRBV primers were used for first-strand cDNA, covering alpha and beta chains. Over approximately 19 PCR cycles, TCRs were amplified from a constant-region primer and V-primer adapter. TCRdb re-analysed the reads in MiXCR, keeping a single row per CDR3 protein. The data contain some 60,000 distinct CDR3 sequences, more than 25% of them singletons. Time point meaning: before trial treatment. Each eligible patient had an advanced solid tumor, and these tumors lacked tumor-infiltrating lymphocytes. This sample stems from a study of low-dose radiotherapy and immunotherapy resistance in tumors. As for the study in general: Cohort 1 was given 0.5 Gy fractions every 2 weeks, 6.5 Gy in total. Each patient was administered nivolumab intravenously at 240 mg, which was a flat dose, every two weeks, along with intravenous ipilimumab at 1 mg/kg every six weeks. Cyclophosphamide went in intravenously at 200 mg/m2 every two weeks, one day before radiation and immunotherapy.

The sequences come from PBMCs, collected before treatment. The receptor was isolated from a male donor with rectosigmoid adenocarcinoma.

The CDR3: CASSPGGEETQYF. DNA for the CDR3: TGTGCCAGCTCACCAGGAGGGGAAGAGACCCAGTACTTC. The genes are TRBV18 and TRBJ2-5; TRBD2 is a possible D gene (6 bases). The CDR3 covers 13 residues. V dropped 2 bases and J dropped 3 bases, with 7 bases sitting between them. Germline assignment: CDR1 KGHSH and CDR2 LQKENI.